The clone carrying this TCR beta chain has a handful of counts. Its matching antigen is unknown. These data originate in a study of T cell repertoires in cytomegalovirus infection. Background on the study: An indication of both CMV infection and matching HLA type came from public TCR beta signatures.

The CDR3 extends over 15 amino acids. Germline V gives CDR1 LNHNV, CDR2 YYDKDF (reference sequence). Trimming at V came to 9 bases and at J to 0 bases, leaving 7 bases not matched to a gene. Overall study findings and caveats: Based on cumulative public TCR beta family frequency, carriers of CMV plus the relevant HLA were identified. The ex vivo response was dominated by HLA-C-restricted CMV-specific TCR beta clonotypes.

A single record per CDR3 protein comes from TCRdb applying MiXCR to the reads. This sample carries 170,000 or so distinct CDR3 sequences, around an eighth of them seen once, and the ten largest clones take 27%. V gene TRBV15 combines with J gene TRBJ1-4, with 7 bases aligning to TRBD1. This receptor was obtained from a human donor in good health (CMV status not recorded). Some clones in this sample may be carry-over from other donors' samples. The sequencing sample was made of PBMCs. This CDR3 is CATNPGQTTNEKLFF. The CDR3, as DNA: TGTGCCACTAACCCGGGACAGACAACTAATGAAAAACTGTTTTTT.